This entry is about one T cell receptor (beta chain). What it recognizes is unknown. The CDR3 covers 18 residues. Germline loops: CDR1 SGHNT, CDR2 YENEEA. J was trimmed by 5 bases and V by 3 bases; bases with no gene match: 12. This specimen belongs to a study of cytomegalovirus exposure and HLA in healthy donors. Findings of the study overall: Rarity held for most TCR sequences, but there were some public TCRs that occurred in many donors. In a later analysis, 15,000 to 20,000 TCR beta sequences were associated with HLA alleles at 0.05 false discovery rate.

The primer mix had 60 Vbeta and 13 Jbeta primers. Sequenced by immunoSEQ multiplex PCR; TCRdb stores in-frame clones only, minus some. The data show 95,000 to 150,000 clones, and the top ten clones hold about 2.2%. V is TRBV11-3 and J is TRBJ2-2; TRBD2 matches at 10 bases. This receptor was obtained from a man aged 40-49 years in good health and CMV-seronegative. The sample consisted of PBMCs. The CDR3 DNA follows: TGTGCCAGCAGCTTCCTTTTTCAGCGGGAGGGTGGAACCGGGGAGCTGTTTTTT. Protein sequence: CASSFLFQREGGTGELFF. Based on the CDR3 plus reference TRBV11-3 and TRBJ2-2, the full variable domain is EAGVVQSPRYKIIEKKQPVAFWCNPISGHNTLYWYLQNLGQGPELLIRYENEEAVDDSQLPKDRFSAERLKGVDSTLKIQPAELGDSAVYLCASSFLFQREGGTGELFFGEGSRLTVL.